Listed here are 30 T cell receptor beta chains from one sample, sequenced in a study of blood T cells in healthy people across ages. The use of a sample-barcoded 5' primer and a J-beta primer mix characterized a second PCR of about 7 to 12 cycles. A single record per CDR3 protein comes from TCRdb applying MiXCR to the 5' RACE reads. The repertoire includes 1.5 million to 2 million distinct CDR3 sequences, approximately 28% of them detected once, and 6.5% to 8.5% sits in the top ten. Input material: blood. The source is a woman aged 25 to 39 in good health.

The sample holds a few counts of this clonotype. This sequence joins TRBV20-1 and TRBJ2-3; D possibly corresponds to TRBD1 (7 bases). Per germline, CDR1 DFQATT and CDR2 SNEGSKA (reference sequence). This CDR3 region has 16 residues. The V gene lost 1 base and the J gene lost 2 bases, with 16 bases spanning the gap. The CDR3 reads CSARVAGGTVTDTQYF. DNA for the CDR3: TGCAGTGCTAGAGTAGCAGGGGGGACCGTCACAGATACGCAGTATTTT.

The chain uses TRBV5-1 and TRBJ2-5; possibly TRBD2 for D (6 bases). This CDR3 has 14 residues. From germline, CDR1 is SGHRS and CDR2 YFSETQ. V was shortened by 4 bases and J by 4 bases, with 14 bases between the two germline ends. CDR3 in amino acids: CASSAGYPRETQYF. In DNA form, the CDR3 reads TGCGCCAGCAGCGCGGGATATCCCCGAGAGACCCAGTACTTC.

This clonotype was recorded a few times. The chain couples TRBV11-2 to TRBJ1-5; unclear D gene. The CDR3 covers 12 residues. V was cut by 1 base and J by 10 bases, with 8 bases left in between. Germline lookup yields CDR1 SGHAT and CDR2 FQNNGV. In DNA, the CDR3 is TGTGCCAGCAGCTTAGTGGTACCTCCCCAGCATTTT. Encoded protein: CASSLVVPPQHF.

Regarding this clonotype: At one end, the junction sequence differs from germline, possibly due to a read error. V usage is TRBV29-1 and J usage is TRBJ1-2, with a possible D match to TRBD1 (5 bases). Germline CDR1 reads SQVTM; CDR2 reads ANQGSEA. The CDR3 loop spans 12 amino acids. The chain's CDR3 is CSVERARDGHTF. The CDR3 region has the DNA TGCAGCGTTGAGAGAGCCAGGGATGGCCACACCTTC.

CDR3 in DNA: TGCAGCGTAGGCGACAGGGCAACTAATGAAAAACTGTTTTTT. Translation gives CSVGDRATNEKLFF. This chain connects TRBV29-1 to TRBJ1-4, with 7 bases lining up with TRBD1. V shed 6 bases and J 0 bases; nucleotides not matched to a gene: 4. Germline CDR1 and CDR2: SQVTM and ANQGSEA. This CDR3 spans 14 amino acids.

A word on this clonotype: Relative to the germline gene, one junction end is altered; a read error may explain this. This chain joins TRBV7-9 and TRBJ2-1, with 8 bases matching TRBD2. The CDR3 runs to 14 residues. From germline, CDR1 is SEHNR and CDR2 FQNEAQ (reference sequence). The CDR3 region has the DNA TGTGCCGGCAGCCCTAGGACTAGCTTCCATGAGCAGTTCTTC. Its translation is CAGSPRTSFHEQFF.

This clonotype came up many times. The chain recombines TRBV24-1 with TRBJ2-1; the match to TRBD1 covers 11 bases. Germline lookup yields CDR1 KGHDR and CDR2 SFDVKD. CDR3 length equals 15 residues. J gave up 6 bases and V 4 bases, and 4 bases lay outside the gene matches. The CDR3 coding sequence is TGTGCCACCAGTGAACCGGGACAGGGGGGCAATGAGCAGTTCTTC. Translation gives CATSEPGQGGNEQFF.

The chain carries TRBV24-1 and TRBJ1-5; D gene unclear. Germline assignment: CDR1 KGHDR and CDR2 SFDVKD. This CDR3 is 17 amino acids long. With 3 bases removed from V and 0 bases from J, the gap between germline ends came to 14 bases. DNA for the CDR3: TGTGCCACCAGTGATCCCGGGCGTGAGGGTAGCAATCAGCCCCAGCATTTT. Translating it yields CATSDPGREGSNQPQHF.

This clonotype was counted only a few times. The chain links TRBV5-5 to TRBJ2-2; 9 bases align to TRBD1. V was pared by 3 bases and J by 6 bases, with 6 bases of the junction left unmatched. Germline values: CDR1 SGHKS, CDR2 YYEKEE (reference sequence). This CDR3 spans 15 amino acids. The CDR3 loop reads CASSSGQGWSGELFF. Here the CDR3 DNA reads TGTGCCAGCAGCTCCGGACAGGGGTGGTCCGGGGAGCTGTTTTTT.

The chain employs TRBV12-3 or TRBV12-4 and TRBJ1-1, with a tentative D call TRBD1 (5 bases). This CDR3 has 14 amino acids. V was pared by 4 bases and J by 7 bases, with 16 bases between. The CDR3 bases are TGTGCCAGCAGTTCCACCCCGTTTGGGGGTGAAGCTTTCTTT. As protein: CASSSTPFGGEAFF.

The rearrangement links TRBV20-1 to TRBJ2-5; a weak D match, TRBD2 (6 bases). The CDR3 totals 14 residues. Germline CDR1 reads DFQATT; CDR2 reads SNEGSKA (reference sequence). Trimming removed 5 bases from V and 5 bases from J, with 18 bases in between. CDR3 DNA sequence: TGCAGTGCTCGCGGGACCACAGGAGGGGAGACCCAGTACTTC. Its protein is CSARGTTGGETQYF.

The V gene is TRBV7-2, the J gene TRBJ2-2, with D maybe TRBD2 (7 bases). Germline V gives CDR1 SGHTA, CDR2 FQGNSA. This CDR3 comprises 15 residues. Trimming shortened V by 3 bases and J by 4 bases, and 12 bases separated the two germline ends. The CDR3 here is CASSFRGAGTGELFF. The CDR3 DNA reads as TGTGCCAGCAGCTTCCGGGGGGCTGGCACCGGGGAGCTGTTTTTT.

Worth noting for this clonotype: Lacking the conserved final phenylalanine or tryptophan, this CDR3 likely reflects a read error. The J gene is TRBJ2-1, the V gene TRBV4-2; unclear D gene. The CDR3 runs 14 residues. Germline loops: CDR1 LGHNA, CDR2 YNFKEQ. V lost 1 base and J 8 bases, leaving 12 bases between the germline ends. The CDR3 reads CASSQGQAGYEQFV. The CDR3 nucleotides read TGTGCCAGCAGCCAAGGTCAGGCCGGCTATGAGCAGTTCGTC.

V and J are TRBV20-1 and TRBJ2-2, with D possibly called TRBD1 or TRBD2 (6 bases each). The ends were cut back, 1 base at V and 5 bases at J, with 11 bases in the middle. The germline V gene has CDR1 DFQATT and CDR2 SNEGSKA (reference sequence). The CDR3 totals 14 residues. The DNA of the CDR3 is TGCAGTGCTAGAGTACAGGGAGGAACCGGGGAGCTGTTTTTT. Its translation is CSARVQGGTGELFF.

This chain links TRBV5-1 with TRBJ2-1; 12 bases line up with TRBD2. Unmatched junction bases numbered 8, after V lost 4 bases and J lost 3 bases. The CDR3 has 17 amino acids. Germline-derived CDR1 and CDR2 are SGHRS and YFSETQ. The CDR3 protein is CASSRIPTSGGYNEQFF. In DNA, the CDR3 is TGCGCCAGCAGCCGAATACCGACTAGCGGGGGCTACAATGAGCAGTTCTTC.

This clonotype was seen just once. The junction departs from germline at one end; a sequencing error may be responsible. The V gene is TRBV20-1, the J gene TRBJ2-7; either TRBD1 or TRBD2 may supply D (5 bases each). This CDR3 comprises 13 residues. Germline CDR1 reads DFQATT; CDR2 reads SNEGSKA (reference sequence). The CDR3 region is CCATSGTPGAQYF. The CDR3 DNA is TGTTGTGCTACATCCGGGACGCCTGGGGCGCAGTACTTC.

This CDR3 reads CASSGTGSGYEQYF. CDR3 in DNA: TGTGCCAGCAGCGGGACAGGGTCTGGGTACGAGCAGTACTTC. The chain is built from TRBV5-5 and TRBJ2-7, with 9 bases that match TRBD1. This CDR3 is 14 amino acids long. The junction had 6 bases not matched to a gene; V was cut back by 4 bases and J by 4 bases. Per the germline V gene, CDR1 is SGHKS and CDR2 is YYEKEE (reference sequence).

On this clonotype itself: A clone one base away is much larger, so this may be a read error. The V call is TRBV4-1, the J call TRBJ2-3; a weak D match, TRBD1 (5 bases). Trimming removed 0 bases from V and 6 bases from J, with 16 bases in between. This CDR3 is built from 16 residues. The germline gives CDR1 MGHRA, CDR2 YSYEKL. CDR3 in amino acids: CASSQDPTVKADTQYF. CDR3 nucleotides: TGCGCCAGCAGCCAAGATCCGACAGTCAAAGCGGATACGCAGTATTTT.

This clonotype has a count of ten or more. In DNA, the CDR3 is TGTGCCAGCACCGACTCATTGTACCAAGAGACCCAGTACTTC. Residues: CASTDSLYQETQYF. This chain connects TRBV6-5 to TRBJ2-5, with no clear D. With 7 bases removed from V and 0 bases from J, the gap between germline ends came to 12 bases. Germline V gene sequence: CDR1 MNHEY, CDR2 SVGAGI. The CDR3 loop spans 14 amino acids.

A few counts support this clonotype. This chain links TRBV9 with TRBJ2-6, with 9 bases that match TRBD1. Germline CDR1 SGDLS, CDR2 YYNGEE. The CDR3 consists of 18 residues. Germline trimming cut 3 bases from V and 4 bases from J; bases unmatched to any gene: 11. The CDR3 sequence: CASSETPGQGYGANVLTF. The CDR3 DNA follows: TGTGCCAGCAGCGAGACCCCGGGACAGGGTTACGGGGCCAACGTCCTGACTTTC.

The genes are TRBV10-3 and TRBJ2-5, with 14 bases that match TRBD2. Trimming cost V 6 bases and J 4 bases; bases outside gene matches: 7. This CDR3 spans 16 amino acids. Germline V gene sequence: CDR1 ENHRY, CDR2 SYGVKD. In DNA, the CDR3 is TGTGCCATCAGAGGGACTAGCGGGGGAGCTTTAGAGACCCAGTACTTC. Protein product: CAIRGTSGGALETQYF.

This sequence joins TRBV6-1 and TRBJ2-5; 9 nucleotides align to TRBD1. Germline values: CDR1 MNHNS, CDR2 SASEGT. The CDR3 contains 15 residues. Trimming took 4 bases from V and 6 from J; bases not matched to a gene: 9. In DNA, the CDR3 is TGTGCCAGCAGTGTCCTACAGGGGGCGAGGAAGACCCAGTACTTC. This gives the protein CASSVLQGARKTQYF.

In its sample, this clonotype was seen many times. CDR3 sequence (DNA): TGTGCCAGCAGTAGGGACAACACTGAAGCTTTCTTT. Its translation is CASSRDNTEAFF. The V and J genes are TRBV12-3 or TRBV12-4 and TRBJ1-1, with D tentatively TRBD1 (5 bases). V lost 5 bases and J 2 bases, leaving 6 bases between the germline ends. The CDR3 is 12 amino acids.

This clonotype was counted many times. The V call is TRBV5-1, the J call TRBJ2-7; D possibly corresponds to TRBD1 (6 bases). Germline CDR1 and CDR2: SGHRS and YFSETQ. Trimming cost V 5 bases and J 5 bases, with 11 bases left between them. CDR3 length: 12 amino acids. CDR3 loop: CASRRQENEQYF. The CDR3 bases are TGCGCCAGCAGGAGACAGGAGAACGAGCAGTACTTC.

This clonotype was seen a few times. The rearrangement joins TRBV21-1 to TRBJ2-7; the D call TRBD1 from the table was never checked on the DNA. TRBV21-1 is given as a pseudogene. The CDR3 has 15 amino acids. The CDR3 here is CASSNRDREHYEQYF. In DNA form, the CDR3 reads TGTGCCAGCAGCAACCGGGACCGTGAGCACTACGAGCAGTACTTC.

The rearrangement uses TRBV7-9 and TRBJ2-5; possibly TRBD2 for D (6 bases). Trimming pared 5 bases from V and 3 bases from J, leaving 19 bases between. The CDR3 is 16 amino acids. Per germline, CDR1 SEHNR and CDR2 FQNEAQ (reference sequence). CDR3 in amino acids: CASSVLGTGEEETQYF. CDR3 nucleotides: TGTGCCAGCAGCGTCCTAGGGACTGGGGAAGAAGAGACCCAGTACTTC.

This clonotype was counted a single time. This chain joins TRBV5-1 and TRBJ2-2; D is ambiguous. CDR3 length: 15 residues. Trimming left V 4 bases short and J 2 bases short, with 12 bases between. Germline-derived CDR1 and CDR2 are SGHRS and YFSETQ. CDR3 sequence: CASSRVGPNTGELFF. The CDR3 nucleotides read TGCGCCAGCAGCCGGGTAGGGCCAAACACCGGGGAGCTGTTTTTT.

This chain joins TRBV25-1 and TRBJ1-1; tentative D call: TRBD1 (5 bases). V was clipped by 10 bases and J by 3 bases, with 15 bases between them. The CDR3 is 13 residues long. Germline V gives CDR1 MGHDK, CDR2 SYGVNS. CDR3 amino acids: CATSETADTEAFF. DNA of the CDR3: TGTGCCACCTCGGAGACAGCCGACACTGAAGCTTTCTTT. Drawing the rest from reference TRBV25-1 and TRBJ1-1, the complete variable domain is EADIYQTPRYLVIGTGKKITLECSQTMGHDKMYWYQQDPGMELHLIHYSYGVNSTEKGDLSSESTVSRIRTEHFPLTLESARPSHTSQYLCATSETADTEAFFGQGTRLTVV.

This clonotype was observed a few times. The gene calls are TRBV3-1 and TRBJ2-1; 9 positions match TRBD2. After removal of 3 bases from V and 2 bases from J, the junction contained 5 bases not matched to a gene. The CDR3 totals 16 residues. Germline-derived CDR1 and CDR2 are LGHDT and YNNKEL (reference sequence). CDR3 in DNA: TGTGCCAGCAGCCATGTAGCGGGAGTACCCTACAATGAGCAGTTCTTC. It is translated as CASSHVAGVPYNEQFF.

In its sample, this clonotype was seen a few times. The CDR3 region is CAISEGREQFF. In nucleotides, the CDR3 is TGTGCCATCAGTGAGGGAAGGGAGCAGTTCTTC. The chain employs TRBV10-3 and TRBJ2-1; D is undetermined. The V and J ends lost 2 bases and 10 bases respectively, with 6 bases between them. The germline V gene encodes CDR1 ENHRY and CDR2 SYGVKD. This CDR3 contains 11 residues.